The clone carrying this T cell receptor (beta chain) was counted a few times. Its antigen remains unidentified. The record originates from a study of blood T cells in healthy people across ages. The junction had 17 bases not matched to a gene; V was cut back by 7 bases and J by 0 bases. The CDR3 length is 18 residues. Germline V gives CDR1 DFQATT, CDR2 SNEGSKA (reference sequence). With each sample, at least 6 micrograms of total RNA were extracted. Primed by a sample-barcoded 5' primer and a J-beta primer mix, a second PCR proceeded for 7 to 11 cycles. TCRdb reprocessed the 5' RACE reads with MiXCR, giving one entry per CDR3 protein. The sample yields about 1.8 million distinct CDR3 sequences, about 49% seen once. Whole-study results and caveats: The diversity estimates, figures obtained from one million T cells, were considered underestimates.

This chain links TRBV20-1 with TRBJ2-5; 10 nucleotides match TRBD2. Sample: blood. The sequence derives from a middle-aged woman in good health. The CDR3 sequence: CSVKGSSSGGNYQETQYF. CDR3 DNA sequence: TGCAGTGTTAAAGGGTCGTCTAGCGGGGGAAATTACCAAGAGACCCAGTACTTC.